One and the same sample provided the 3 T cell receptor beta chains below, sequenced in a study of shared clonotypes between healthy human individuals. TCRdb keeps only in-frame clones here, not all; method: immunoSEQ multiplex PCR. The data contain roughly 510,000 clones, 75% to 80% of them singletons. Specimen: PBMCs. Receptors were obtained from a woman aged 35 to 49 in good health. Some clones in this sample may be carry-over from other donors' samples.

This clone was observed a few times. The CDR3 coding sequence is TGTGCCTGGAGTGTATTTTCCGGGGGGTTGGCCGCAACTAATGAAAAACTGTTTTTT. Amino acid sequence: CAWSVFSGGLAATNEKLFF. The chain is built from TRBV30 and TRBJ1-4, with D possibly being TRBD1 (5 bases). This CDR3 comprises 19 residues. CDR1 is GTSNPN, CDR2 SVGIG, per germline (reference sequence). With 0 bases removed from V and 0 bases from J, the gap between germline ends came to 20 bases.

The chain is built from TRBV15 and TRBJ1-2, with D unresolved. The germline CDR1 and CDR2 sequences are LNHNV and YYDKDF (reference sequence). Between the trimmed V and J ends, which lost 0 bases and 5 bases, there was a span of 10 bases. The CDR3 runs to 14 residues. The CDR3 bases are TGTGCCACCAGCAGAGAAAAGCGGGCTTATGGCTACACCTTC. It codes for CATSREKRAYGYTF.

The CDR3 sequence is CASSNPQGLDGYTF. DNA for the CDR3: TGTGCCAGCAGCAACCCACAGGGGTTAGATGGCTACACCTTC. This rearrangement joins TRBV5-4 to TRBJ1-2, with TRBD1 matching 7 bases. The CDR3 length is 14 residues. CDR1 is SGHNT and CDR2 is YYREEE in the germline V gene (reference sequence). V shed 4 bases, J shed 6 bases, and the junction held 9 bases outside the gene matches.